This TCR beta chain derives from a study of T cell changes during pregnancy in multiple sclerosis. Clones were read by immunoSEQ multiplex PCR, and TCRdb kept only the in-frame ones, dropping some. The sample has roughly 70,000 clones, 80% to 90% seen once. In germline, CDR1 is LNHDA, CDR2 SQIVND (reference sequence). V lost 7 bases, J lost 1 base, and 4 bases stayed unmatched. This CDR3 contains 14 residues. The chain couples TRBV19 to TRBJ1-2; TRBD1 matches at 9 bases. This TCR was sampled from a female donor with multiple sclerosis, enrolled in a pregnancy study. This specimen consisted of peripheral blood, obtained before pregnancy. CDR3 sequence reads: CASIQGALNYGYTF. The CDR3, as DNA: TGTGCCAGTATACAGGGGGCGCTTAACTATGGCTACACCTTC.